The 17 T cell receptor beta chains reported below all come from one sample, sequenced in a study of T cell repertoires in cytomegalovirus infection (dated by TCRdb to the late 2010s). TCRdb lists the instrument as Illumina HiSeq 1500. TCRdb reran the public reads through fastp at Q25 and MiXCR, keeping productive beta chains. Rows matching on CDR3 protein sequence are summarized as one entry with the most common DNA and genes. The sample table contains about 740,000 distinct CDR3 sequences; only one count was recorded for about 40% of them. The top ten clones comprise about 2.8% of the sample. The sequenced sample was PBMCs. These receptors were taken from a human donor in good health (CMV status not recorded). Some clones in this sample may be carry-over from other donors' samples.

This chain uses TRBV7-2 with TRBJ2-6; D might be TRBD1 (5 bases). The CDR3 length is 19 residues. Trimming shortened V by 4 bases and J by 2 bases, and 21 bases separated the two germline ends. Looked up from germline, CDR1 is SGHTA and CDR2 is FQGNSA. CDR3 in amino acids: CASSSFRARNPPGANVLTF. The CDR3, as DNA: TGTGCCAGCAGCTCCTTCAGGGCCCGTAACCCGCCTGGGGCCAACGTCCTGACTTTC.

CDR3 protein: CASTESSWERQSTDTQYF. Here the CDR3 DNA reads TGTGCCAGCACAGAATCTTCTTGGGAGCGGCAGTCCACAGATACGCAGTATTTT. The chain carries TRBV6-2 or TRBV6-3 and TRBJ2-3; maybe TRBD2 (5 bases). Germline CDR1 is MNHEY and CDR2 is SVGEGT. V dropped 7 bases and J dropped 2 bases, with 25 bases sitting between them. This CDR3 comprises 18 residues.

This clonotype has a handful of counts. V and J are TRBV7-8 and TRBJ2-1; D is undetermined. Germline V CDR1 and CDR2: SGHVS, FQNEAQ. V was shortened by 6 bases and J by 7 bases, with 13 bases between the two germline ends. CDR3 length: 13 residues. The CDR3 DNA follows: TGTGCCAGCAGTTTTGGACCCGCAAATGAGCAGTTCTTC. It translates to CASSFGPANEQFF.

The CDR3 DNA reads as TGTGCCAGCAGATCTACGGGACAGGGGCTGGGAGGCTACACCTTC. Encoded protein: CASRSTGQGLGGYTF. The chain joins TRBV28 to TRBJ1-2; TRBD1 matches at 10 bases. Germline lookup yields CDR1 MDHEN and CDR2 SYDVKM. The CDR3 totals 15 residues. V was clipped by 6 bases and J by 8 bases; unmatched bases: 12.

The CDR3 DNA follows: TGTGCCAGCAGGGCGGAGGCAGCTTACTATAATGAAAAACTGTTTTTT. As protein: CASRAEAAYYNEKLFF. V is TRBV6-1 and J is TRBJ1-4; D is unclear. Germline V gene sequence: CDR1 MNHNS, CDR2 SASEGT. The germline V and J ends were trimmed by 6 bases and 4 bases, with 18 bases remaining between them. The CDR3 is 16 residues long.

The CDR3 here is CSAPGREPVNEQFF. DNA for the CDR3: TGCAGTGCACCCGGTCGGGAACCCGTGAATGAGCAGTTCTTC. The V and J genes are TRBV20-1 and TRBJ2-1; the D gene is possibly TRBD2 (5 bases). The length of the CDR3 is 14 residues. Per germline, CDR1 DFQATT and CDR2 SNEGSKA (reference sequence). The V end was cut by 6 bases, the J end by 7 bases, with 19 bases between.

The rearrangement uses TRBV6-6 and TRBJ1-2; 7 nucleotides line up with TRBD1. The CDR3 has 15 amino acids. Germline assignment: CDR1 MNHNY and CDR2 SVGAGI (reference sequence). V shed 5 bases, J shed 3 bases, and the junction held 9 bases outside the gene matches. The CDR3 spells CASSTDRAEDYGYTF. DNA of the CDR3: TGTGCCAGCAGTACCGACAGGGCGGAAGACTATGGCTACACCTTC.

This clonotype was picked up a small number of times. This chain links TRBV24-1 with TRBJ2-2; D is possibly TRBD1 (6 bases). The germline V gene encodes CDR1 KGHDR and CDR2 SFDVKD. V was pared by 4 bases and J by 8 bases, with 19 bases between. The CDR3 is 16 amino acids. CDR3 sequence: CATSDYTGTKMGELFF. CDR3 nucleotide sequence: TGTGCCACCAGTGACTACACCGGGACAAAGATGGGGGAGCTGTTTTTT.

The CDR3 spells CASSSTGGAQGGELFF. For the CDR3, the DNA is TGTGCCAGCAGCTCCACAGGGGGCGCGCAAGGCGGGGAGCTGTTTTTT. V and J are TRBV7-6 and TRBJ2-2, with 9 bases aligning to TRBD1. This CDR3 has 16 residues. The ends lost 4 bases at V and 7 bases at J; junction bases unmatched: 10. Germline assignment: CDR1 SGHVS and CDR2 FNYEAQ.

This clonotype was found many times. The rearrangement links TRBV7-8 to TRBJ2-5; D is unresolved. V was pared by 4 bases and J by 0 bases, with 3 bases between. Germline V gene lookup returns CDR1 SGHVS and CDR2 FQNEAQ. CDR3 length equals 12 residues. CDR3 protein: CASSYHQETQYF. CDR3 coding DNA: TGTGCCAGCAGCTACCACCAAGAGACCCAGTACTTC.

The chain recombines TRBV6-2 or TRBV6-3 with TRBJ1-5, with unresolved D. The CDR3 is 17 amino acids. With 2 bases removed from V and 1 base from J, the gap between germline ends came to 15 bases. Germline CDR1 reads MNHEY; CDR2 reads SVGEGT. The CDR3 loop reads CASSYKFGGRSNQPQHF. The CDR3 bases are TGTGCCAGCAGTTACAAGTTCGGCGGACGGAGCAATCAGCCCCAGCATTTT.

This rearrangement joins TRBV15 to TRBJ1-5, with D tentatively TRBD1 (5 bases). This CDR3 has 18 residues. Trimming stripped 0 bases from V and 4 bases from J, with 19 bases between. Germline CDR1 is LNHNV and CDR2 is YYDKDF (reference sequence). CDR3 protein: CATSRESPFRAPNQPQHF. CDR3 nucleotides: TGTGCCACCAGCAGAGAGAGCCCATTCAGGGCCCCTAATCAGCCCCAGCATTTT.

The sample holds many counts of this clonotype. This rearrangement joins TRBV7-2 to TRBJ2-1; tentatively, D is TRBD1 or TRBD2 (5 bases each). The CDR3 length is 18 residues. Germline V lookup: CDR1 SGHTA, CDR2 FQGNSA. V was clipped by 1 base and J by 10 bases, with 26 bases between them. The CDR3, as DNA: TGTGCCAGCAGCTTAGTGAGAGGGGTGGGAGTCGTATCAGGGGAGCAGTTCTTC. This gives the protein CASSLVRGVGVVSGEQFF.

This chain links TRBV11-2 with TRBJ2-3, with TRBD2 matching 8 bases. This CDR3 is 15 amino acids long. V shed 0 bases, J shed 5 bases, and the junction held 4 bases outside the gene matches. CDR1 SGHAT and CDR2 FQNNGV come from the germline V gene. The CDR3 here is CASSLEAGGQDTQYF. The CDR3 coding sequence is TGTGCCAGCAGCTTAGAGGCGGGGGGCCAAGATACGCAGTATTTT.

As for this clonotype: One end of the junction varies from germline; a read error may be responsible. The chain is built from TRBV7-2 and TRBJ1-1; no reliable D call. The germline gives CDR1 SGHTA, CDR2 FQGNSA. This CDR3 is 14 amino acids long. CDR3 coding DNA: TGTGCCAGGAGCTTAGTGGGTTCGAACACTGAAGCTTTCTTT. Amino acids: CARSLVGSNTEAFF.

This chain joins TRBV5-1 and TRBJ2-7; D is perhaps TRBD1 (6 bases). CDR3 size: 17 residues. Trimming took off 0 bases at V and 1 base at J, with 17 bases between the two ends. Germline loops: CDR1 SGHRS, CDR2 YFSETQ. CDR3 sequence reads: CASSLAQDSVSSYEQYF. The DNA of the CDR3 is TGCGCCAGCAGCTTGGCCCAGGACAGCGTCTCATCCTACGAGCAGTACTTC.

This chain uses TRBV27 with TRBJ2-6; D assignment may be TRBD1 or TRBD2 (5 bases each). Trimming shortened V by 8 bases and J by 2 bases, and 22 bases separated the two germline ends. CDR3 size: 18 residues. Looked up from germline, CDR1 is MNHEY and CDR2 is SMNVEV (reference sequence). This CDR3 reads CASGKPGPASPGANVLTF. The CDR3 DNA sequence: TGTGCCAGCGGAAAACCGGGACCCGCCTCACCTGGGGCCAACGTCCTGACTTTC.